This T cell receptor (beta chain) was sequenced during a study of blood T cell repertoires in COVID-19. V gave up 1 base and J gave up 1 base, with 10 bases separating them. The germline CDR1 and CDR2 sequences are LGHNA and YNFKEQ. The CDR3 is 15 amino acids. Patients of the Seattle cohort, enrolled during active infection, were followed longitudinally. Assay: immunoSEQ multiplex PCR; the TCRdb copy retains only in-frame clones and omits some. The table lists 350,000 to 450,000 clones, 80% to 90% of them singletons. Sequencing used peripheral blood. The chain is built from TRBV4-2 and TRBJ1-1; weak D call: TRBD1 (5 bases). The clonotype comes from a woman aged 55-69 years with COVID-19, enrolled during active disease. CDR3 sequence (DNA): TGTGCCAGCAGCCAAGGAGGACAAACGAACACTGAAGCTTTCTTT. Translating it yields CASSQGGQTNTEAFF.